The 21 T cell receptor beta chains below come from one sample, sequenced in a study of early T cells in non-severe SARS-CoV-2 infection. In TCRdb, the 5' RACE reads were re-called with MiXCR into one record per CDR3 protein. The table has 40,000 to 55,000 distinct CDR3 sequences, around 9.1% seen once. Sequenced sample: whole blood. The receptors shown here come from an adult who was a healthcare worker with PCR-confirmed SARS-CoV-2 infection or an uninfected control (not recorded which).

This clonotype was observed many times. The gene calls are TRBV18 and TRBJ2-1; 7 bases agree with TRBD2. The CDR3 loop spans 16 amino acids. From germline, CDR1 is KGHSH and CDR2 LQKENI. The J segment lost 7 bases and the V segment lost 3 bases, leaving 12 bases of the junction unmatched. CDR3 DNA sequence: TGTGCCAGCTCACCTCTCGCGGGCGGGAGTGGGAATGAGCAGTTCTTC. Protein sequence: CASSPLAGGSGNEQFF.

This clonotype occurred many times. CDR3 in amino acids: CASSFTGGWEQYF. For the CDR3, the DNA is TGTGCCAGCAGCTTCACAGGGGGTTGGGAGCAGTACTTC. The V and J genes are TRBV7-9 and TRBJ2-7; TRBD1 agrees at 8 bases. Losses at the gene ends were 3 bases for V and 7 bases for J; bases not matched to a gene: 5. CDR3 length equals 13 residues. Germline CDR1 SEHNR, CDR2 FQNEAQ (reference sequence). Based on the CDR3 plus reference TRBV7-9 and TRBJ2-7, the full variable domain is DTGVSQNPRHKITKRGQNVTFRCDPISEHNRLYWYRQTLGQGPEFLTYFQNEAQLEKSRLLSDRFSAERPKGSFSTLEIQRTEQGDSAMYLCASSFTGGWEQYFGPGTRLTVT.

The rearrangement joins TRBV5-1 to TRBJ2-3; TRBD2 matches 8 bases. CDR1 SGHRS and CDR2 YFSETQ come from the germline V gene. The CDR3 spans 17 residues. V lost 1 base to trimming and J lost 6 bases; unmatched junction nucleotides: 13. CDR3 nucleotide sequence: TGCGCCAGCAGCTTGTCCCCCGGGTCGAGCGGGAGTGATACGCAGTATTTT. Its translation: CASSLSPGSSGSDTQYF.

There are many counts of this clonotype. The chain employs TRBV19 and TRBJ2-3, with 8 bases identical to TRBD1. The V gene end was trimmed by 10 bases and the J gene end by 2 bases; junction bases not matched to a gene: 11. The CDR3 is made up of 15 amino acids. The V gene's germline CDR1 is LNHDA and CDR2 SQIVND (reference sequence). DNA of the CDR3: TGTGCCACCTCTCAAGGGGGACAGGTCACAGATACGCAGTATTTT. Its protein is CATSQGGQVTDTQYF.

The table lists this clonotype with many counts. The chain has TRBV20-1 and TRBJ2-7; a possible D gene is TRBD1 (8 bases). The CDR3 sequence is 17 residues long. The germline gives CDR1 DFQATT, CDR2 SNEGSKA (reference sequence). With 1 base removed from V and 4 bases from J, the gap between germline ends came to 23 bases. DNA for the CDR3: TGCAGTGCTAGAGCCCTCCGAACCACAGGGGGAGGGTACGAGCAGTACTTC. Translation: CSARALRTTGGGYEQYF.

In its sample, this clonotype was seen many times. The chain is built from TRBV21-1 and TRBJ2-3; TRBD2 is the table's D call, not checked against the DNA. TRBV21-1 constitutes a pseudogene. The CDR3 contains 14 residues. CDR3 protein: CASSKVAGADTQYF. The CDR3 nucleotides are TGTGCCAGCAGCAAAGTCGCGGGAGCAGATACGCAGTATTTT.

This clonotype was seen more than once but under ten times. This CDR3 is CASSLSSPGQTEAFF. DNA for the CDR3: TGTGCCAGCAGCCTTAGTTCCCCTGGACAGACTGAAGCTTTCTTT. The chain couples TRBV7-2 to TRBJ1-1; tentative D call: TRBD1 (6 bases). Per germline, CDR1 SGHTA and CDR2 FQGNSA. The CDR3 is 15 amino acids. With 5 bases removed from V and 5 bases from J, the gap between germline ends came to 18 bases.

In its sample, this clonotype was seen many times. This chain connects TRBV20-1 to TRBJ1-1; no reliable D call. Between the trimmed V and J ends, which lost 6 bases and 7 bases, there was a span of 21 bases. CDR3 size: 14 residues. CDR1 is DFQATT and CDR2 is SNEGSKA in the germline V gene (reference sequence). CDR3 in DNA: TGCAGTGCCTCCACCTGGAGGGCGCTTTATGAAGCTTTCTTT. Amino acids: CSASTWRALYEAFF.

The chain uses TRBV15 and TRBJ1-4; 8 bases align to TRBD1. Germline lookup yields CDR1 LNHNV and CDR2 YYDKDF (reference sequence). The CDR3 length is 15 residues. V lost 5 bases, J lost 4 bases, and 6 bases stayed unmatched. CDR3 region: CATSGGTGDNEKLFF. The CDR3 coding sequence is TGTGCCACCAGCGGCGGGACAGGCGATAATGAAAAACTGTTTTTT.

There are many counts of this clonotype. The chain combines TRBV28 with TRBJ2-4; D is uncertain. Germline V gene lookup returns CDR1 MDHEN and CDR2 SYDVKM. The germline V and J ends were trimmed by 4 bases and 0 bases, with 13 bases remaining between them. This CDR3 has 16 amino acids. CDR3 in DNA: TGTGCCAGCAGTTCCCCGACAATTTTAGCCAAAAACATTCAGTACTTC. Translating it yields CASSSPTILAKNIQYF.

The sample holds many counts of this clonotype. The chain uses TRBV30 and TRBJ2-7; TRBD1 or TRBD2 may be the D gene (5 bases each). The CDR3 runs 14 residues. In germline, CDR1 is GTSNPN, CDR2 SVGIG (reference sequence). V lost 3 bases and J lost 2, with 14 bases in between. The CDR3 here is CAWRRGLTTYEQYF. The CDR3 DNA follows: TGTGCCTGGAGGAGGGGTCTAACCACCTACGAGCAGTACTTC.

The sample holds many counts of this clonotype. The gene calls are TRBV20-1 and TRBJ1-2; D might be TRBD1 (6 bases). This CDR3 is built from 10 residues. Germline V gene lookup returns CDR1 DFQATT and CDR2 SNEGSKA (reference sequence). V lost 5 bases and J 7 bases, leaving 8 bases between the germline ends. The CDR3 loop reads CSAQGSGYTF. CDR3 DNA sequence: TGCAGTGCTCAGGGGAGTGGCTACACCTTC.

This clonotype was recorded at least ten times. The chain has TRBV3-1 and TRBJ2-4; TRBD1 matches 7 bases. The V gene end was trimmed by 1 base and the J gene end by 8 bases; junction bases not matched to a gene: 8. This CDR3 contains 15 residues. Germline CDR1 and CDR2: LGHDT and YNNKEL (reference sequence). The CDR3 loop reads CASSQVGGGVDIQYF. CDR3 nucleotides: TGTGCCAGCAGCCAAGTAGGGGGCGGTGTGGACATTCAGTACTTC.

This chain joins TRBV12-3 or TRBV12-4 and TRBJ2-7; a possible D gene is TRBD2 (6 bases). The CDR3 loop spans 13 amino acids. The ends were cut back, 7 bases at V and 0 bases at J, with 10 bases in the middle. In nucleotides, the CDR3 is TGTGCCAGCAATCCGGGACTCTCCTACGAGCAGTACTTC. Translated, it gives CASNPGLSYEQYF.

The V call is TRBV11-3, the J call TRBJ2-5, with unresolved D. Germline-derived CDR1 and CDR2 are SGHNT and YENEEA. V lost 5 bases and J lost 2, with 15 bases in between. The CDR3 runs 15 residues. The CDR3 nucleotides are TGTGCCAGCAGCCCCGGGTTTCGTGGACAAGAGACCCAGTACTTC. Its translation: CASSPGFRGQETQYF.

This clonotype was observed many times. CDR3 amino acids: CASRPPADTQYF. The CDR3 DNA reads as TGTGCCAGCAGACCGCCGGCAGATACGCAGTATTTT. The genes are TRBV11-2 and TRBJ2-3; the D is unclear. The V gene lost 6 bases and the J gene lost 4 bases, with 8 bases spanning the gap. Per the germline V gene, CDR1 is SGHAT and CDR2 is FQNNGV. CDR3 length: 12 amino acids.

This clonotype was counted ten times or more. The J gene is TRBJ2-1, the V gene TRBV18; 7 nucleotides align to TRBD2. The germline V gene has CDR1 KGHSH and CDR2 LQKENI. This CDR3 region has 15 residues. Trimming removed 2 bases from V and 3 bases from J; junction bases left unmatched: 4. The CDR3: CASSPTGGLYNEQFF. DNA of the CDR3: TGTGCCAGCTCACCAACGGGAGGTCTCTACAATGAGCAGTTCTTC.

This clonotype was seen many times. The CDR3 region is CSVEAGGNGYTF. The CDR3, as DNA: TGCAGCGTTGAAGCAGGGGGCAATGGCTACACCTTC. This chain uses TRBV29-1 with TRBJ1-2, with 8 positions matching TRBD1. The CDR3 is 12 residues long. Germline V gene sequence: CDR1 SQVTM, CDR2 ANQGSEA. V was pared by 1 base and J by 6 bases, with 1 base of the junction left unmatched.

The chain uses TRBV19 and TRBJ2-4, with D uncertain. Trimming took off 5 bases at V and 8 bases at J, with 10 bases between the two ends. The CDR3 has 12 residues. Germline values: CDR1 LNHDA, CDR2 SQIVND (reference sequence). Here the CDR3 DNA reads TGTGCCAGTAGTCCCGGGCTTCACATTCAGTACTTC. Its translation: CASSPGLHIQYF.

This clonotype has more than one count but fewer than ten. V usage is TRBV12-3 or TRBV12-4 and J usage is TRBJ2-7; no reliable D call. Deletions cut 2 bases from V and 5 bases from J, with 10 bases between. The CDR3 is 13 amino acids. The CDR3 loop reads CASSLTGANEQYF. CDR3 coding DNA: TGTGCCAGCAGTTTAACTGGAGCCAACGAGCAGTACTTC.

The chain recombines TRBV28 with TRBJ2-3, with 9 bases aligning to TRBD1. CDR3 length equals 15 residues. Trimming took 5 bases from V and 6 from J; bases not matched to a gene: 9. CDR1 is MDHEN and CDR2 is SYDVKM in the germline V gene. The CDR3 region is CASSVLQGAVDTQYF. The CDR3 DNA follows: TGTGCCAGCAGTGTATTACAGGGGGCAGTGGATACGCAGTATTTT.